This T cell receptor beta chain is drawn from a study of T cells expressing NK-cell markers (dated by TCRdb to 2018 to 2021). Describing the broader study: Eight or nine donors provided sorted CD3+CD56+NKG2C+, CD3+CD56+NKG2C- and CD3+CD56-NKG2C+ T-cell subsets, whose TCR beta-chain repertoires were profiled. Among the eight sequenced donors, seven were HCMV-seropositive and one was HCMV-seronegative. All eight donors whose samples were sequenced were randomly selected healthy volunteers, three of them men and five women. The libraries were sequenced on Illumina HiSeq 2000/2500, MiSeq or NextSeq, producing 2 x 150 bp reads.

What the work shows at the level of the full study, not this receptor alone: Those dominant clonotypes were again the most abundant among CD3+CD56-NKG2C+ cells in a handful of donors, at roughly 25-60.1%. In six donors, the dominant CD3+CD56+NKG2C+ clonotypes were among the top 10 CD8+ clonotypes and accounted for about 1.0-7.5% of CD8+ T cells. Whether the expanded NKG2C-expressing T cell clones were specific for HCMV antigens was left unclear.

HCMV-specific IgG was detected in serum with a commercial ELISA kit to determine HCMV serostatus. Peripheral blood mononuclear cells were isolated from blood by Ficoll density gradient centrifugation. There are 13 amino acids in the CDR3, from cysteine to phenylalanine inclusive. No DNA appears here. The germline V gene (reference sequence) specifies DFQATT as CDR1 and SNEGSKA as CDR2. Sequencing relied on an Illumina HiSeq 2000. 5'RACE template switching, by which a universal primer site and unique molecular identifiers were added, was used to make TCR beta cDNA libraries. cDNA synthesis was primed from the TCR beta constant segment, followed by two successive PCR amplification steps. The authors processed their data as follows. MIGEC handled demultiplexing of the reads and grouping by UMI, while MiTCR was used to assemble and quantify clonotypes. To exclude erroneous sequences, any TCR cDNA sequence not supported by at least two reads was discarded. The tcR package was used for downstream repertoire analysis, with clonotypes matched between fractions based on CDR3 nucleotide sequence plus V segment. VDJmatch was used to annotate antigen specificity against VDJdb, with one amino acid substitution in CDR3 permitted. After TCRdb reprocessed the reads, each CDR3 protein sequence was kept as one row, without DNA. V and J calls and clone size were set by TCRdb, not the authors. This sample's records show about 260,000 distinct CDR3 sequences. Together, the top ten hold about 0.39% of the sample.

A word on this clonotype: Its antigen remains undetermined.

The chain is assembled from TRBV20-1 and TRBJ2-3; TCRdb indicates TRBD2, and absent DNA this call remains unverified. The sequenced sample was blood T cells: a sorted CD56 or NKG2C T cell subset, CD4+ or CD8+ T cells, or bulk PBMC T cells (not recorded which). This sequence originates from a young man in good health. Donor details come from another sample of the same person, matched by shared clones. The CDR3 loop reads CSASLPLADTQYF.